This TCR beta chain stems from a study of cytomegalovirus exposure and HLA in healthy donors (dated by TCRdb to between 2016 and 2019). About the investigation overall: In an earlier analysis of 550 to 750 of the donors, approximately 300 Gb of sequence data and 117 million unique TCR beta sequences from about 190 million T cells were reported. An early release that covered about 640 HLA-typed donors contained approximately 300 gigabases of sequencing data and roughly 84 million unique TCR sequences. Of the 350 to 400 genotyped donors, about 84% fell in the genetic ancestry cluster associated with self-reported Caucasian donors. The study was designed to test whether signatures of past pathogen exposure could be identified by cataloging public T cell receptors. The study profiled the T cell repertoires of about 720 subjects by immunosequencing and related them to cytomegalovirus serostatus. In addition to the first cohort of roughly 700 subjects, a separate validation cohort of 120 different subjects was used. To predict cytomegalovirus infection status, the study combined high-throughput TCR immunosequencing, statistical association of individual TCRs with disease status, and machine learning. To study patterns of TCR occurrence, a later analysis re-analyzed previously published TCR beta repertoires from 550 to 800 donors and added high-resolution HLA genotyping. The later analysis used no new phenotypic data to find candidate immune exposures, relying instead on TCR beta sequences and their occurrence across donors. An earlier analysis of roughly 600 of the donors used high-throughput TCR beta sequencing to judge whether each TCR beta V gene segment behaved as functional or pseudogenic. Donor age, sex, ethnicity and CMV serostatus were compiled alongside the repertoire data. A later genetic analysis used genome-wide SNP genotypes for about 65% of the roughly 670 donors, treating that subset as a discovery cohort. All discovery cohort repertoires had been generated on a single sequencing platform. Class I and class II HLA loci were covered by the typing at four-digit resolution. Typing coverage varied by locus: roughly 629-640 donors for A, B, C, DRB1 and DQB1; more than 500 for DQA1; 600 to 610 for DPA1; some 470 for DPB1. About five DR-DQ haplotypes were handled as single units for association and clustering because linkage in the cohort was strong. Among some 400 genotyped donors of the cohort, an average of about 240,000 unique TCR beta nucleotide sequences was sequenced per donor, of which about 18% were non-productive. Study-wide findings and limitations: When HLA alleles, especially DR and DQ, strongly co-occurred, attributing TCR associations to individual alleles was difficult. Across donors, most TCR sequences were observed very rarely, whereas some public TCRs were present in many individuals. In this cohort, only TCR beta chains were sequenced, and detectable features were limited by the absence of alpha or paired-chain data. A further reported finding was that TCR beta sequences accurately predicted the HLA-A and HLA-B alleles for most subjects in the first cohort. In a later analysis, HLA-associated TCR beta chains were found to be more clonally expanded and to have lower generation probabilities than equally common non-associated chains. In a later analysis, 15,000 to 20,000 TCR beta sequences were associated with specific HLA alleles at a false discovery rate of 0.05. The sequencing pipeline was judged likely to have produced a cluster of highly shared sequence variants as a technical artifact. Most CMV-associated TCR beta chains appeared to be HLA-restricted in a later analysis, and the HLA associations seemed to be driven largely by CMV exposure. For the cohort, immune exposure information was limited to CMV serostatus. Correlated functional status among segregating V segments might reflect linkage disequilibrium, but an unknown experimental factor could not be ruled out. In an earlier analysis of around 600 of the donors, most TCR beta V segments were observed in productive rearrangements about 90% or about 30% of the time, broadly matching IMGT annotations. In a later genetic analysis, a missense DCLRE1C variant was associated with V-gene and J-gene trimming of TCR beta chains, and the association was replicated in an independent cohort. Because HLA typing was unavailable for some donors at each locus, only the typed subset was used in association tests. According to a later analysis, parvovirus B19, influenza, CMV and Epstein-Barr virus appeared linked to several top co-occurrence clusters. The authors suggested that the approach could potentially be generalized to other disease states and immunological phenotypes. The earlier analysis of approximately 560 of the donors excluded 15 to 20 rarely observed V segments, including chromosome 9 orphons, because counts were too low. A total of fewer than 200 TCR beta chains were listed by the study as associated with cytomegalovirus. In a later analysis, the rate of TCR association differed among HLA loci, with DRB1 alleles having the most associated TCRs and HLA-C alleles having the fewest. A few of the identified cytomegalovirus-associated TCR beta chains were confirmed in vitro to be specific for cytomegalovirus antigens. The classifier was reported to diagnose cytomegalovirus status with high specificity and sensitivity in both the original cohort and the validation cohort. Compared with the approximately 670-donor mean, donors in an Asian-associated ancestry cluster had fewer N-insertions in productive TCRs, according to a later genetic analysis. The presence/absence analyses assumed that sequencing depth was roughly uniform across donors, and that assumption may not be true.

Points on this clone: Which antigen it targets is not known. Nothing much larger sits one base from this clone, and base qualities are not available.

The library relied on the immunoSEQ multiplex PCR assay. For the multiplex PCR, a mixture combining 60 forward primers for TCR Vbeta segments and 13 reverse primers for TCR Jbeta segments was used. A multiplex PCR assay on genomic DNA amplified the CDR3 region of rearranged TCR beta genes. The amplified TCR beta libraries were sequenced on the Illumina HiSeq System as 87-base-pair reads. On the study's bioinformatics: Across the 500 to 750 repertoires, a later analysis counted around 80 million unique TCR beta chains, around 11 million of which were shared by at least two donors. A nearest-neighbor algorithm error-corrected the raw reads and collapsed the reads into unique sequences, merging closely related sequences to remove PCR and sequencing errors. V, D and J gene segments were assigned by aligning CDR3 sequences to IMGT reference sequences. For a sequence to be retained, a match of at least six nucleotides to both a V gene segment and a J gene segment was required. Rearrangements were called productive when the CDR3 lacked stop codons and stayed in frame with V and J; all others were non-productive. CDR3 was defined by IMGT convention, running from the second conserved V-encoded cysteine to the conserved J-encoded phenylalanine. The earlier analysis of 550 to 650 of the donors excluded any sequence lacking an unambiguous match to a single V gene segment. In an earlier analysis of more than 500 of the donors, a V segment was called functional when productive rearrangements were above 56.7%, and segregating when the standard deviation between donors exceeded 5%. A statistical classification framework was built for diagnosing cytomegalovirus status from the catalog of TCR beta chain sequences. In a later analysis, V and J genes were assigned by comparing TCR nucleotide sequences against IMGT/GENE-DB human TR gene sequences. A later analysis assigned CDR3 sequences and most-parsimonious VDJ recombination scenarios with the TCRdist pipeline. A later analysis defined each TCR beta chain by its CDR3 amino acid sequence plus V-gene family, and excluded reads lacking a unique V-gene family. In a later analysis, 450 to 600 highly shared, low-generation-probability nucleotide sequences were removed to address suspected cross-contamination and a sequencing artifact. A later analysis calculated a clonal expansion index for each public chain from normalized within-repertoire ranks of inferred template counts. Generation probabilities in a later analysis came from a VDJ recombination model fitted to out-of-frame rearrangements, and those results were checked against IGoR. In a later analysis, TCR-TCR, TCR-HLA and TCR-CMV co-occurrence was scored with hypergeometric tests, and a repertoire-size bias correction was applied to TCR pairs. False discovery rates were estimated in a later analysis by permuting HLA or CMV assignments 20 times. In a later analysis, co-occurring TCRs were grouped using DBSCAN, with TCRdist sequence similarity added in when clustering inside HLA-allele-positive subsets. Repertoires with fewer than 30,000 or more than 120,000 public chains, plus five repertoires with anomalous nucleotide sharing, were excluded from co-occurrence clustering. The clones in this table, taken by TCRdb from immuneACCESS, are in-frame only. Not every clone is retained; where verified, under half of the shortfall comes from an unresolved V gene, and the cause of the rest is unknown. That table is the source of V, J and clone size, and D and trimming were worked out from the DNA. A total of more than 95,000 clones appear in this sample, about 73% of them only once. Jointly, the top ten make up around 5.8% of the sample.

The cohort consisted of hundreds of healthy bone marrow donors. Cohort members were all nominally healthy when sampled, although unrecorded immune exposures were likely present. The donor was CMV seronegative and belonged to the group of under 400 seronegative cohort members. Every donor gave a peripheral blood sample, and the peripheral blood mononuclear cells from that sample were used for TCR beta sequencing. The Qiagen DNeasy Blood Extraction Kit was used to extract genomic DNA from the blood cell samples. This receptor was identified in a woman aged 40 to 49 in good health and CMV-seronegative. Sequenced input: PBMCs.

The nucleotide sequence is given as TGTGCCAGCAGCCCACGCGGCAGCTCCTACGAGCAGTACTTC. Its protein is CASSPRGSSYEQYF. This chain joins TRBV4-2 to TRBJ2-7; the D gene cannot be resolved reliably. Measured from the cysteine to the phenylalanine, the CDR3 is 14 residues long. Solely the CDR3 DNA is kept, with 42 bases framed from the first base. Trimming takes 4 bases from V and 0 bases from J, and the germline ends sit 10 bases apart. From the germline V gene, CDR1 is LGHNA and CDR2 is YNFKEQ.